One sample yielded the 7 T cell receptor beta chains listed below, sequenced in a study of shared clonotypes between healthy human individuals. Sequenced by immunoSEQ multiplex PCR; TCRdb stores in-frame clones only, minus some. The data show about 1 million clones, with about 76% seen just once and about 1.4% held by the top ten. Sequenced material: memory CD4+ T cells sorted from blood. Sample subset: CD45RA-negative fraction. Receptor source: a young man in good health.

This chain uses TRBV18 with TRBJ2-3, with 13 bases matching TRBD2. Germline CDR1 is KGHSH and CDR2 is LQKENI. There are 17 residues in the CDR3. Germline trimming cut 3 bases from V and 0 bases from J; bases unmatched to any gene: 3. In DNA, the CDR3 is TGTGCCAGCTCACCGAGGACTAGCGGGGGCAGCACAGATACGCAGTATTTT. Translated, it gives CASSPRTSGGSTDTQYF.

The rearrangement joins TRBV10-1 to TRBJ2-5, with D uncertain. V lost 11 bases to trimming and J lost 0 bases, with 16 bases between them. The CDR3 has 14 residues. Germline loops: CDR1 WNHNN, CDR2 SYGVQD (reference sequence). The CDR3 here is CASASGKHQETQYF. The CDR3 DNA reads TGCGCCTCGGCGAGTGGTAAACACCAAGAGACCCAGTACTTC.

The chain couples TRBV4-1 to TRBJ2-1; no clear D gene. Between the trimmed V and J ends, which lost 4 bases and 0 bases, there was a span of 10 bases. The CDR3 consists of 15 residues. The germline CDR1 and CDR2 sequences are MGHRA and YSYEKL. Here the CDR3 DNA reads TGCGCCAGCAGCCCTACCCAGGACTCCTACAATGAGCAGTTCTTC. Protein: CASSPTQDSYNEQFF.

The table lists this clone with a few counts. The chain couples TRBV30 to TRBJ1-2, with D perhaps matching TRBD1 (6 bases). CDR1 and CDR2 (germline): GTSNPN, SVGIG (reference sequence). The CDR3 runs to 14 residues. The V gene lost 4 bases and the J gene lost 4 bases, with 16 bases spanning the gap. CDR3: CAWTPRGQGYGYTF. CDR3 DNA sequence: TGTGCCTGGACCCCCAGGGGACAAGGCTATGGCTACACCTTC.

The chain has TRBV5-5 and TRBJ1-6; the match to TRBD1 covers 8 bases. In germline, CDR1 is SGHKS, CDR2 YYEKEE (reference sequence). V lost 3 bases and J lost 4; bases outside the gene matches: 3. The CDR3 contains 15 residues. The CDR3 bases are TGTGCCAGCAGCTCCGGACAGGGATATAATTCACCCCTCCACTTT. Its protein product is CASSSGQGYNSPLHF.

The genes are TRBV11-3 and TRBJ2-2; 9 bases are shared with TRBD2. Trimming at V came to 1 base and at J to 4 bases, leaving 4 bases not matched to a gene. The CDR3 is made up of 16 amino acids. Germline V gene lookup returns CDR1 SGHNT and CDR2 YENEEA. In DNA form, the CDR3 reads TGTGCCAGCAGCTTAGTAGCGGGGGCCAGCACCGGGGAGCTGTTTTTT. Protein: CASSLVAGASTGELFF. The variable domain in full, with the rest retrieved from reference TRBV11-3 and TRBJ2-2, is EAGVVQSPRYKIIEKKQPVAFWCNPISGHNTLYWYLQNLGQGPELLIRYENEEAVDDSQLPKDRFSAERLKGVDSTLKIQPAELGDSAVYLCASSLVAGASTGELFFGEGSRLTVL.

V gene TRBV11-2 combines with J gene TRBJ1-4; TRBD1 matches at 9 bases. The CDR3 has 15 residues. The V gene's germline CDR1 is SGHAT and CDR2 FQNNGV. The V gene end was trimmed by 7 bases and the J gene end by 8 bases; junction bases not matched to a gene: 11. DNA of the CDR3: TGTGCCAGCACCCTAATGGGACAGGGCGGGGAAAAACTGTTTTTT. Translated: CASTLMGQGGEKLFF.